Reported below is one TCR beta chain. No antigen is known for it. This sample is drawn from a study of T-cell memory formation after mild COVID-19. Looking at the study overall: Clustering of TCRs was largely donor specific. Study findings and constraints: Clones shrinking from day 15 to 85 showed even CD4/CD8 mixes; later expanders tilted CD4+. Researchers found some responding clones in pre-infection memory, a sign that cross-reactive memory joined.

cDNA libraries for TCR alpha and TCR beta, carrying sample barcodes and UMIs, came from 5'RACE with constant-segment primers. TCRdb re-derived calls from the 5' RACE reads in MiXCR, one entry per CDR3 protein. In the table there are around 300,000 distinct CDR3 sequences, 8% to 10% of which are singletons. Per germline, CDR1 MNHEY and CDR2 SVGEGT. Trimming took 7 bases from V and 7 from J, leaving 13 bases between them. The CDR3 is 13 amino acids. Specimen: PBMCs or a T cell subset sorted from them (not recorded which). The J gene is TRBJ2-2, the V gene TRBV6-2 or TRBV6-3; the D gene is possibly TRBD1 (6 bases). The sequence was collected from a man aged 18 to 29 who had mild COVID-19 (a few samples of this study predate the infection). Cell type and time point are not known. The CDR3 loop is CASNGQTVGELFF. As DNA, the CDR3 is TGTGCCAGCAACGGACAGACGGTCGGGGAGCTGTTTTTT.